This T cell receptor beta chain was documented in a study of cytomegalovirus exposure and HLA in healthy donors. Amplification used 60 Vbeta primers and 13 Jbeta primers. The protocol was immunoSEQ multiplex PCR, while the TCRdb copy is restricted to in-frame clones and leaves out a portion. The table records about 120,000 clones, 81% of them present only once. About this clone: The antigen remains undetermined.

Study-wide points: Some V segments could not be told apart, so they were left out, TRBV6-2 and TRBV6-3 among them. There were a few CMV-associated chains whose specificity for CMV antigens was confirmed in vitro. Some highly shared sequence variants likely arose as a pipeline artifact.

Germline assignment: CDR1 SNHLY and CDR2 FYNNEI. The CDR3 contains 12 residues. The V gene lost 8 bases and the J gene lost 3 bases, with 10 bases spanning the gap. The J gene is TRBJ1-2, the V gene TRBV2; D unresolved. The specimen sequenced was PBMCs. The receptor's source is a woman between 40 and 50 years old in good health and CMV-seronegative. CDR3 protein: CASRVSDYGYTF. The DNA for the CDR3 is TGTGCCAGCCGGGTGTCTGACTATGGCTACACCTTC.